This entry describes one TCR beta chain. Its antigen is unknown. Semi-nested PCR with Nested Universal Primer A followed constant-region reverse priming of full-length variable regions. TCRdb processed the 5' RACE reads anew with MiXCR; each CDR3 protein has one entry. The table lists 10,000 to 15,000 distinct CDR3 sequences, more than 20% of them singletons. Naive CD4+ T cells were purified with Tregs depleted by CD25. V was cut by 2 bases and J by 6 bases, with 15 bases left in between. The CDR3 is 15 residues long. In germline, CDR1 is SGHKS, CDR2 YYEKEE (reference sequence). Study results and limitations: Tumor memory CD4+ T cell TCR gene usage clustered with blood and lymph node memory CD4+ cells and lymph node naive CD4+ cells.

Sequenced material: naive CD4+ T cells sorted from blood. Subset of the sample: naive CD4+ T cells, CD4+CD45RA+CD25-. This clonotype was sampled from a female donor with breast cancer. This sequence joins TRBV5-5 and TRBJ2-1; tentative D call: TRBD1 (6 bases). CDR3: CASSLSPTGRNEQFF. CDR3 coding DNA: TGTGCCAGCAGCTTATCGCCAACAGGGCGCAATGAGCAGTTCTTC.